What follows are 15 T cell receptor beta chains derived from one specimen sequenced in a study of cytomegalovirus exposure and HLA in healthy donors. With 60 Vbeta and 13 Jbeta primers, the PCR was carried out. The data were produced by immunoSEQ multiplex PCR, yet TCRdb's version contains in-frame clones alone and is incomplete. In the table there are under 85,000 clones, 60% to 80% of which are singletons. Material: PBMCs. These receptors originate from a middle-aged woman in good health and CMV-seropositive.

This sequence joins TRBV28 and TRBJ1-2, with D possibly being TRBD1 (5 bases). The germline V and J ends were trimmed by 8 bases and 1 base, with 11 bases remaining between them. This CDR3 region has 13 residues. CDR1 MDHEN and CDR2 SYDVKM come from the germline V gene. As DNA, the CDR3 is TGTGCCAGCCAAACCGACAGTAACTATGGCTACACCTTC. Amino acid sequence: CASQTDSNYGYTF.

The chain has TRBV2 and TRBJ2-5, with 10 nucleotides matching TRBD2. CDR1 is SNHLY and CDR2 is FYNNEI in the germline V gene. The CDR3 runs to 15 residues. V shed 7 bases and J 0 bases; nucleotides not matched to a gene: 5. CDR3 nucleotide sequence: TGTGCCAGCAAAAAGCGGGAGGGCTACCAAGAGACCCAGTACTTC. Translating it yields CASKKREGYQETQYF.

The gene calls are TRBV5-4 and TRBJ1-1; no reliable D call. The CDR3 runs 13 residues. Germline loops: CDR1 SGHNT, CDR2 YYREEE (reference sequence). The V end lost 4 bases, the J end lost 0 bases, and 7 bases lay between the germline ends. This chain's CDR3 is CASSAGLNTEAFF. The CDR3 DNA follows: TGTGCCAGCAGCGCGGGCCTGAACACTGAAGCTTTCTTT.

The J gene is TRBJ2-7, the V gene TRBV27, with 9 bases lining up with TRBD2. V was pared by 10 bases and J by 5 bases, with 12 bases of the junction left unmatched. Germline V gene data show CDR1 as MNHEY and CDR2 as SMNVEV (reference sequence). This CDR3 is 14 amino acids long. The CDR3 is CAISPRGRVNEQYF. In DNA, the CDR3 is TGTGCCATCTCCCCCCGCGGGAGGGTCAACGAGCAGTACTTC.

The chain combines TRBV29-1 with TRBJ2-1, with 8 bases matching TRBD1. The CDR3 extends over 12 amino acids. The germline gives CDR1 SQVTM, CDR2 ANQGSEA. V trimming: 3 bases; J trimming: 6 bases; junction bases outside the gene matches: 1. The CDR3 reads CSVDGQGNEQFF. DNA of the CDR3: TGCAGCGTTGATGGACAGGGCAATGAGCAGTTCTTC.

This clone showed up just once. The chain has TRBV2 and TRBJ2-2; 7 bases match TRBD1. Germline V gene sequence: CDR1 SNHLY, CDR2 FYNNEI. Germline trimming cut 10 bases from V and 4 bases from J; bases unmatched to any gene: 6. The CDR3 is 13 amino acids. The CDR3 here is CATWDRFTGELFF. The CDR3 bases are TGTGCCACCTGGGACAGATTCACCGGGGAGCTGTTTTTT.

The gene calls are TRBV5-5 and TRBJ2-1, with TRBD1 matching over 8 bases. J lost 5 bases, V lost 0 bases, and 10 bases had no gene match. Germline V gene sequence: CDR1 SGHKS, CDR2 YYEKEE (reference sequence). The CDR3 totals 17 residues. The CDR3: CASSLVPQGVTNNEQFF. In DNA, the CDR3 is TGTGCCAGCAGCTTGGTCCCACAGGGGGTTACTAACAATGAGCAGTTCTTC. Full variable domain (outside the CDR3, taken from reference TRBV5-5 and TRBJ2-1): DAGVTQSPTHLIKTRGQQVTLRCSPISGHKSVSWYQQVLGQGPQFIFQYYEKEERGRGNFPDRFSARQFPNYSSELNVNALLLGDSALYLCASSLVPQGVTNNEQFFGPGTRLTVL.

This clone was observed a handful of times. The rearrangement uses TRBV7-9 and TRBJ2-1, with TRBD1 matching 7 bases. Per germline, CDR1 SEHNR and CDR2 FQNEAQ (reference sequence). Losses at the gene ends were 4 bases for V and 12 bases for J; bases not matched to a gene: 6. The CDR3 consists of 12 residues. In DNA form, the CDR3 reads TGTGCCAGCAGCTCGGGACAGACGGCGCAGTTCTTC. Translating gives CASSSGQTAQFF.

The genes are TRBV2 and TRBJ1-5, with TRBD1 identical over 8 bases. Per germline, CDR1 SNHLY and CDR2 FYNNEI. J gave up 0 bases and V 5 bases, and 9 bases lay outside the gene matches. The CDR3 has 17 residues. CDR3 in DNA: TGTGCCAGCAGTTTTCGTCCGACAGGGGATAGCAATCAGCCCCAGCATTTT. Translation: CASSFRPTGDSNQPQHF.

The CDR3: CASGGNSYEQYF. The CDR3 region has the DNA TGTGCCTCGGGGGGGAACTCCTACGAGCAGTACTTC. The chain is built from TRBV6-1 and TRBJ2-7; 8 nucleotides line up with TRBD2. This CDR3 region has 12 residues. V was clipped by 11 bases and J by 0 bases; unmatched bases: 3. Germline CDR1 reads MNHNS; CDR2 reads SASEGT.

V and J are TRBV27 and TRBJ1-1; TRBD1 matches 7 bases. Germline V gene lookup returns CDR1 MNHEY and CDR2 SMNVEV (reference sequence). The CDR3 has 15 amino acids. Unmatched junction bases numbered 2, after V lost 0 bases and J lost 1 base. The CDR3 nucleotides are TGTGCCAGCAGTTTATCGACAGGGCCGAACACTGAAGCTTTCTTT. Translating it yields CASSLSTGPNTEAFF.

The chain combines TRBV5-6 with TRBJ2-2; tentative D call: TRBD1 (6 bases). CDR3 length equals 16 residues. V was shortened by 3 bases and J by 0 bases, with 12 bases between the two germline ends. CDR1 and CDR2 (germline): SGHDT, YYEEEE. CDR3 amino acids: CASSYMGQTNTGELFF. The CDR3 nucleotides are TGTGCCAGCAGCTATATGGGACAAACGAACACCGGGGAGCTGTTTTTT.

The chain is built from TRBV4-1 and TRBJ1-3; 11 nucleotides agree with TRBD1. The CDR3 is 15 amino acids. Germline V gene data show CDR1 as MGHRA and CDR2 as YSYEKL. Losses at the gene ends were 4 bases for V and 10 bases for J; bases not matched to a gene: 9. In DNA form, the CDR3 reads TGCGCCAGCAGCCCCCGGGACAGGGGGGTAGTTACCATATATTTT. Amino acid sequence: CASSPRDRGVVTIYF.

The CDR3 nucleotides read TGTGCCAGCAGTTTATTGGAACCTACAGGGCTCCGGGACACTGAAGCTTTCTTT. Translated: CASSLLEPTGLRDTEAFF. The chain couples TRBV27 to TRBJ1-1; D might be TRBD1 (6 bases). The germline gives CDR1 MNHEY, CDR2 SMNVEV (reference sequence). This CDR3 has 18 amino acids. The germline V and J ends were trimmed by 1 base and 3 bases, with 21 bases remaining between them.

J is TRBJ2-1 and V is TRBV4-2; TRBD2 matches at 7 bases. The CDR3 runs to 13 residues. Per germline, CDR1 LGHNA and CDR2 YNFKEQ. J lost 6 bases, V lost 1 base, and 0 bases had no gene match. In DNA, the CDR3 is TGTGCCAGCAGCCAAGCGGGAGGCAATGAGCAGTTCTTC. As protein: CASSQAGGNEQFF.